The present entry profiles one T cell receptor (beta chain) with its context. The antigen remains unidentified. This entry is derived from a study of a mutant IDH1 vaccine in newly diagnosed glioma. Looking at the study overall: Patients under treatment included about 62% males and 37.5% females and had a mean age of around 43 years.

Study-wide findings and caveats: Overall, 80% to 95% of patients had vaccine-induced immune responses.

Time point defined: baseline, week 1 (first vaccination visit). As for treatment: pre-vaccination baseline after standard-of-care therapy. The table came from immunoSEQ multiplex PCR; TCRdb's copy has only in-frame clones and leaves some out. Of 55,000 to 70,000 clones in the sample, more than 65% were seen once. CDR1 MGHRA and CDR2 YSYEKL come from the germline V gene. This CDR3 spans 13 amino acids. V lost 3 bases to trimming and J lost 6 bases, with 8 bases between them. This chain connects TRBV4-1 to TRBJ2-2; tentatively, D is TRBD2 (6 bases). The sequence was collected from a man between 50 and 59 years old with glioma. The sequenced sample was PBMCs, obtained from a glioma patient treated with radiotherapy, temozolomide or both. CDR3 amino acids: CASSHGGAGELFF. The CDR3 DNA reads TGCGCCAGCAGCCACGGCGGGGCCGGGGAGCTGTTTTTT.